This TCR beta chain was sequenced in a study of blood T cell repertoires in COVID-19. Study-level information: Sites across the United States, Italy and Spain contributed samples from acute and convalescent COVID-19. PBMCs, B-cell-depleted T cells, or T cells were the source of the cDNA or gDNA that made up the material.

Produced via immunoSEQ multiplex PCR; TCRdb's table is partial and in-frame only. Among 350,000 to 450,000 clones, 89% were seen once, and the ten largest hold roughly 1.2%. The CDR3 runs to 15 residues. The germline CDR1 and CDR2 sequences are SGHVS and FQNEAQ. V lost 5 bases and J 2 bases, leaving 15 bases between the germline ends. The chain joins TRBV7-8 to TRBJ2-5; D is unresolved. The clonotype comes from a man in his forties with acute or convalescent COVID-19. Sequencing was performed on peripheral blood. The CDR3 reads CASSADPTSQETQYF. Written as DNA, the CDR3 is TGTGCCAGCAGCGCCGATCCCACATCACAAGAGACCCAGTACTTC.